These T cell receptor beta chains were read from a single sample in a study of shared clonotypes between healthy human individuals. The repertoire was sequenced with immunoSEQ multiplex PCR; TCRdb's copy has only in-frame clones and lacks some. The sample yields approximately 2.5 million clones, approximately 92% seen once. The sample was naive CD4+ T cells sorted from blood. The origin of the receptors is a man younger than 30 in good health. Both conserved end residues are part of each CDR3. A D gene is named only where the DNA matches it firmly. Some rows mark clone size as missing; the rest say once, few, many or name a class of expanded clone.

v_gene	abundance	j_gene	d_gene	CDR3aa	CDR3nt
TRBV12-5	-	TRBJ1-1	TRBD1	CASGFPGQVQAFF	TGTGCTAGTGGTTTCCCGGGACAGGTCCAGGCTTTCTTT
TRBV18	-	TRBJ1-1	-	CASSPLLDTEAFF	TGTGCCAGCTCACCACTTCTGGACACTGAAGCTTTCTTT
TRBV21-1	-	TRBJ1-1	-	CASSNDGENTEAFF	TGTGCCAGCAGCAATGATGGGGAGAACACTGAAGCTTTCTTT
TRBV4-1	-	TRBJ1-5	TRBD1	CASSQEDRGSTSNQPQHF	TGCGCCAGCAGCCAAGAAGACAGGGGATCGACGAGCAATCAGCCCCAGCATTTT
TRBV28	-	TRBJ1-1	TRBD1	CASISSQGGEAFF	TGTGCCAGCATATCTTCACAGGGGGGTGAAGCTTTCTTT
TRBV19	once	TRBJ2-7	-	CASSRRSEGSYEQYF	TGTGCCAGTAGTCGGAGGAGTGAGGGTTCCTACGAGCAGTACTTC
TRBV2	-	TRBJ1-2	TRBD1	CASGRQGQGSGYTF	TGTGCCAGCGGTCGACAGGGGCAAGGTAGTGGCTACACCTTC
TRBV7-9	-	TRBJ2-5	-	CASSASGTYQETQYF	TGTGCCAGCAGCGCGTCCGGGACTTATCAAGAGACCCAGTACTTC
TRBV5-6	-	TRBJ2-2	TRBD1	CASSGLTGGNTGELFF	TGTGCCAGCAGCGGCCTGACAGGGGGGAACACCGGGGAGCTGTTTTTT
TRBV11-2	-	TRBJ1-6	TRBD1	CASSLGPDRPNSPLHF	TGTGCCAGCAGCTTAGGCCCGGACAGGCCAAATTCACCCCTCCACTTT
TRBV2	-	TRBJ1-3	-	CATLRQESLSSGNTIYF	TGTGCCACCCTACGACAGGAATCTCTCTCTTCTGGAAACACCATATATTTT
TRBV18	once	TRBJ2-4	-	CASSPGRAKNIQYF	TGTGCCAGCTCACCGGGCCGGGCCAAAAACATTCAGTACTTC